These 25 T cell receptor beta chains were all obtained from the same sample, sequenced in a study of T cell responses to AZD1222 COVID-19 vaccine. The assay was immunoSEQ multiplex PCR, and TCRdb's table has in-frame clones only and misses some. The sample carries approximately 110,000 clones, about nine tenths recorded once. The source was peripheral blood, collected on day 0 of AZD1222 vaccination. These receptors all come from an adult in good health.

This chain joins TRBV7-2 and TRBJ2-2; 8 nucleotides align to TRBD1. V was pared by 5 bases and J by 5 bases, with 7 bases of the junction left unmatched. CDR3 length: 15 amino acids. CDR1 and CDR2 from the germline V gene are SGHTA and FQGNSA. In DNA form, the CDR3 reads TGTGCCAGCAGCGTCCAGGGGGCCCTTACCGGGGAGCTGTTTTTT. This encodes CASSVQGALTGELFF. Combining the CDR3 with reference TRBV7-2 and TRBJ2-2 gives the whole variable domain GAGVSQSPSNKVTEKGKDVELRCDPISGHTALYWYRQSLGQGLEFLIYFQGNSAPDKSGLPSDRFSAERTGGSVSTLTIQRTQQEDSAVYLCASSVQGALTGELFFGEGSRLTVL.

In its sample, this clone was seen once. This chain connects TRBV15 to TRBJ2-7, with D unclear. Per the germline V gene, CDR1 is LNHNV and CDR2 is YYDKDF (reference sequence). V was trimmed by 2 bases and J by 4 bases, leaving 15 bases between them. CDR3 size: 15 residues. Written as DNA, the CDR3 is TGTGCCACCAGCAGAATACTGGGTGGAGCTTACGAGCAGTACTTC. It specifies CATSRILGGAYEQYF.

In nucleotides, the CDR3 is TGCGCCAGCAGCTTGGAAAGAGGCACTGAAGCTTTCTTT. Its protein product is CASSLERGTEAFF. V and J are TRBV5-1 and TRBJ1-1; D is unclear. The germline V gene has CDR1 SGHRS and CDR2 YFSETQ. This CDR3 has 13 amino acids. The V gene lost 0 bases and the J gene lost 4 bases, with 7 bases spanning the gap.

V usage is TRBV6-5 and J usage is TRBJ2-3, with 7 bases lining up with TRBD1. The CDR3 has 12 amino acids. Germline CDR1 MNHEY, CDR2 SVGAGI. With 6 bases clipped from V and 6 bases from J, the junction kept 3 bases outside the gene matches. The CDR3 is CASSLQGDTQYF. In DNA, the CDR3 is TGTGCCAGCAGCCTACAGGGGGATACGCAGTATTTT.

The CDR3 sequence is CAWSLLGAGTGELFF. CDR3 nucleotides: TGTGCCTGGAGTCTCCTGGGGGCGGGTACCGGGGAGCTGTTTTTT. V usage is TRBV30 and J usage is TRBJ2-2; a possible D gene is TRBD1 (6 bases). The CDR3 has 15 amino acids. Germline CDR1 is GTSNPN and CDR2 is SVGIG (reference sequence). Between the trimmed V and J ends, which lost 2 bases and 5 bases, there was a span of 15 bases. The full variable domain, in which reference TRBV30 and TRBJ2-2 provide the parts outside the CDR3, is SQTIHQWPATLVQPVGSPLSLECTVEGTSNPNLYWYRQAAGRGLQLLFYSVGIGQISSEVPQNLSASRPQDRQFILSSKKLLLSDSGFYLCAWSLLGAGTGELFFGEGSRLTVL.

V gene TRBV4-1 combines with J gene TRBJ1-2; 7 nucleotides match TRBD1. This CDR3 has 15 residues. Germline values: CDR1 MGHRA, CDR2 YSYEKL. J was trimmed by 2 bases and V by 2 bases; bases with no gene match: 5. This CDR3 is CASSQLPGGNYGYTF. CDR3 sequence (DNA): TGCGCCAGCAGCCAACTCCCAGGGGGAAACTATGGCTACACCTTC.

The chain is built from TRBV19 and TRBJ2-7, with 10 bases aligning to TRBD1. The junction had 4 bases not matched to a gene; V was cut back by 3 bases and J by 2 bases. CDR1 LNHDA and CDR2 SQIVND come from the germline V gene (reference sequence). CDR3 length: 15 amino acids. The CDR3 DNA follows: TGTGCCAGTAGTATGGCGGGACAGGGGACCTACGAGCAGTACTTC. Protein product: CASSMAGQGTYEQYF.

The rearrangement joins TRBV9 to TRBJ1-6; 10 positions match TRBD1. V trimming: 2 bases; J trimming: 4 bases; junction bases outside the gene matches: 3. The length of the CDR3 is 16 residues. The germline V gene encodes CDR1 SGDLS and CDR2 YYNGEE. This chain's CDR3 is CASSVGQGSYNSPLHF. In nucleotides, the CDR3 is TGTGCCAGCAGCGTGGGACAGGGGTCTTATAATTCACCCCTCCACTTT.

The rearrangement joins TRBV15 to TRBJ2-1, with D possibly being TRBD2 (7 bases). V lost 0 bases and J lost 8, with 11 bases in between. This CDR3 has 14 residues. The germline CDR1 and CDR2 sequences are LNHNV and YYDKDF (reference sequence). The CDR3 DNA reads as TGTGCCACCAGCAGAGATGCGGGGGCTTATGAGCAGTTCTTC. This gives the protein CATSRDAGAYEQFF.

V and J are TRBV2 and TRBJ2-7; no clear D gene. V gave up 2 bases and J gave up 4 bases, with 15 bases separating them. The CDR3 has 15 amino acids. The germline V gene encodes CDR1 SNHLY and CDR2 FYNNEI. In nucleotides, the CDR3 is TGTGCCAGCAGTGAACCCCCTCCCACCCGTTACGAGCAGTACTTC. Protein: CASSEPPPTRYEQYF.

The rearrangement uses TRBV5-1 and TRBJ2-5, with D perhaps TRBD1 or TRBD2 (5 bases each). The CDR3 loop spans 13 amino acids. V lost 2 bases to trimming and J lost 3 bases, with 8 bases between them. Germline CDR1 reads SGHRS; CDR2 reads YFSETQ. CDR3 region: CASSFGTEETQYF. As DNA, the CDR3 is TGCGCCAGCAGCTTCGGGACCGAAGAGACCCAGTACTTC.

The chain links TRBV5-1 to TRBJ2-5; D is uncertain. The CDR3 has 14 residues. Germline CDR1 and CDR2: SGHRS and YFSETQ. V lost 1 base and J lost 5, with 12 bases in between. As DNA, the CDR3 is TGCGCCAGCAGCTTGCCCGGTGTGTTGGAGACCCAGTACTTC. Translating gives CASSLPGVLETQYF.

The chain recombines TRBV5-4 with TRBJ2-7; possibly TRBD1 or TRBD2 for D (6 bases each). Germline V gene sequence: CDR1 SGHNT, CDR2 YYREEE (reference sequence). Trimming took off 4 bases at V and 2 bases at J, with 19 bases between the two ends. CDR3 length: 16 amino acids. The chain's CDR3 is CASSPRRGAATYEQYF. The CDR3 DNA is TGTGCCAGCAGCCCCCGGAGGGGGGCGGCCACCTACGAGCAGTACTTC.

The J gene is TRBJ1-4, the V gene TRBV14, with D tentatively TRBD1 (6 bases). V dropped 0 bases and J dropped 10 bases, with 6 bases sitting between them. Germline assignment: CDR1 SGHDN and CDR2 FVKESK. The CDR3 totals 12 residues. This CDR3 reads CASSQEGGKLFF. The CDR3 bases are TGTGCCAGCAGCCAAGAAGGGGGAAAACTGTTTTTT. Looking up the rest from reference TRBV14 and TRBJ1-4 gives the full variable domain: EAGVTQFPSHSVIEKGQTVTLRCDPISGHDNLYWYRRVMGKEIKFLLHFVKESKQDESGMPNNRFLAERTGGTYSTLKVQPAELEDSGVYFCASSQEGGKLFFGSGTQLSVL.

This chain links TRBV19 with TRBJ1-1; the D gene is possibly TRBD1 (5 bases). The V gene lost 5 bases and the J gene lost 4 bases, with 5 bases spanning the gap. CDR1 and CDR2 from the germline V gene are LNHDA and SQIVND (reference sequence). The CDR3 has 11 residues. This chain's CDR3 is CASSQGTEAFF. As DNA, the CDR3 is TGTGCCAGTAGTCAGGGCACTGAAGCTTTCTTT.

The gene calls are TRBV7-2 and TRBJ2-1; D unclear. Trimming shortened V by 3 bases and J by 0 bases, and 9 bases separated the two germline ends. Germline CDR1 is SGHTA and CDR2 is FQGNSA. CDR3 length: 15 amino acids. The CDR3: CASSFEKSSYNEQFF. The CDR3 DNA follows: TGTGCCAGCAGCTTTGAAAAGAGCTCCTACAATGAGCAGTTCTTC.

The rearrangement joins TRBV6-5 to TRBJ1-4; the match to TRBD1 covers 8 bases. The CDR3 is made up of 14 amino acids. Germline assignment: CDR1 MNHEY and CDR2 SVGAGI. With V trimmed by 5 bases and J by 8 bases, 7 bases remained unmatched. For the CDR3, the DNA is TGTGCCAGCAGTACCGGGACAGGTGTCGAAAAACTGTTTTTT. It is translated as CASSTGTGVEKLFF.

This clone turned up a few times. CDR3 loop: CASSQLTSGAGELFF. Here the CDR3 DNA reads TGCGCCAGCAGCCAGCTGACTAGCGGGGCCGGGGAGCTGTTTTTT. The genes are TRBV5-1 and TRBJ2-2; 11 bases are shared with TRBD2. Germline loops: CDR1 SGHRS, CDR2 YFSETQ. The CDR3 is 15 amino acids. Unmatched junction bases numbered 5, after V lost 4 bases and J lost 6 bases.

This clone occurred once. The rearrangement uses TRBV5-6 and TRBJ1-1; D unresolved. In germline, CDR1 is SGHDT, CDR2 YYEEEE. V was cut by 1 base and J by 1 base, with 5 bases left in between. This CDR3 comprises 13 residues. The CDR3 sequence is CASSLPQNTEAFF. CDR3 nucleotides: TGTGCCAGCAGCTTGCCGCAGAACACTGAAGCTTTCTTT.

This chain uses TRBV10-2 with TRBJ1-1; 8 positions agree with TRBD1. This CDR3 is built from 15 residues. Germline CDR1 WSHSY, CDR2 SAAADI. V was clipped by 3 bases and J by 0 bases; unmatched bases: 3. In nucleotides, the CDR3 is TGCGCCAGCAGTGACCGACAGGGGTTGAACACTGAAGCTTTCTTT. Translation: CASSDRQGLNTEAFF.

CDR3 sequence (DNA): TGTGCCAGTAGTATAGTACCGGGGGCGGTTGGTCAGCCCCAGCATTTT. Protein: CASSIVPGAVGQPQHF. The V gene is TRBV19, the J gene TRBJ1-5, with a possible D match to TRBD1 (6 bases). This CDR3 region has 16 residues. Looked up from germline, CDR1 is LNHDA and CDR2 is SQIVND (reference sequence). V was shortened by 1 base and J by 6 bases, with 16 bases between the two germline ends.

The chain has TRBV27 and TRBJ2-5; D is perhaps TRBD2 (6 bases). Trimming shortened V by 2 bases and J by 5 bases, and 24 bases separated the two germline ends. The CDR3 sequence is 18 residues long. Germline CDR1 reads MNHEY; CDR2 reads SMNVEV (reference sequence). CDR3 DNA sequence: TGTGCCAGCAGTTTAGGGTATGGCGGGACCCCCCAGAGGGAGACCCAGTACTTC. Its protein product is CASSLGYGGTPQRETQYF.

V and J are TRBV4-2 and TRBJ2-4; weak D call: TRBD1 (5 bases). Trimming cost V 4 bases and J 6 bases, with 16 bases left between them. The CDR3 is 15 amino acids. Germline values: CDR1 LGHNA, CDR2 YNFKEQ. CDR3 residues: CASSPSKGLGNIQYF. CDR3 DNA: TGTGCCAGCAGCCCATCAAAGGGGCTCGGAAACATTCAGTACTTC.

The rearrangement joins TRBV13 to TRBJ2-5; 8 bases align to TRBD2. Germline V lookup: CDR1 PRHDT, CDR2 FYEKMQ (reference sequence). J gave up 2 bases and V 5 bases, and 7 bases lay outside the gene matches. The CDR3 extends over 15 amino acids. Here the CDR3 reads CASSKKLAEQETQYF. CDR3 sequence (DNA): TGTGCCAGCAGCAAAAAACTAGCGGAACAAGAGACCCAGTACTTC.

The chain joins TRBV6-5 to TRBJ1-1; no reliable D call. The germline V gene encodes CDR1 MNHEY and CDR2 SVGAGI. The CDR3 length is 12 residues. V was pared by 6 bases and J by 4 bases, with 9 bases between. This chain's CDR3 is CASRRDRTEAFF. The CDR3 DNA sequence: TGTGCCAGCAGGAGAGACCGCACTGAAGCTTTCTTT.